Reported below is one T cell receptor beta chain. The sample belongs to a study of blood T cell repertoires in COVID-19. On the study more broadly: Specimens from acute and convalescent COVID-19 originated in the United States, Italy and Spain.

Sequenced by immunoSEQ multiplex PCR; TCRdb stores in-frame clones only, minus some. The data show some 130,000 clones, around 89% seen once. Trimming pared 4 bases from V and 8 bases from J, leaving 18 bases between. Germline-derived CDR1 and CDR2 are SGHDT and YYEEEE. The CDR3 has 14 residues. This clonotype originated in a man aged 55-75 years with COVID-19, enrolled during active disease. Sequenced input: peripheral blood. The V call is TRBV5-6, the J call TRBJ1-1; D is ambiguous. CDR3 nucleotide sequence: TGTGCCAGCAGCCAGGCGGGCGTACTCTGGGAAGCTTTCTTT. Translation gives CASSQAGVLWEAFF.